The rows below give T cell receptor beta chains drawn from one sample of a study of T cell responses to AZD1222 COVID-19 vaccine. The data were produced by immunoSEQ multiplex PCR, yet TCRdb's version contains in-frame clones alone and is incomplete. The sample has some 150,000 clones, 75% to 90% seen once; the top ten hold about 4.8%. Sequencing used peripheral blood, obtained on day 0 of AZD1222 vaccination. These receptors all come from an adult in good health. Each CDR3 is given with its conserved first and last residue. A D gene is named only where the DNA matches it firmly. Clone size is given for some rows only: seen once, a few or many times, or a class if the clone is expanded.

j_gene,d_gene,abundance,v_gene,CDR3nt,CDR3aa
TRBJ1-2,NA,NA,TRBV28,TGTGCCAGCACCCAGTTTAGCGGGACACAGTATGGCTACACCTTC,CASTQFSGTQYGYTF
TRBJ2-7,NA,once,TRBV9,TGTGCCAGCAGCGTAGCGGGGGATTCCCCCTACGAGCAGTACTTC,CASSVAGDSPYEQYF
TRBJ1-5,NA,NA,TRBV25-1,TGTGCCAGCAGTGAATACGGATCAGGGGATCAGCCCCAGCATTTT,CASSEYGSGDQPQHF
TRBJ1-4,NA,NA,TRBV4-1,TGCGCCAGCAGCCATCTCCCTACTGAAAAACTGTTTTTT,CASSHLPTEKLFF
TRBJ1-1,TRBD1,NA,TRBV29-1,TGCAGCTTTCAAGACAGGGGGCTCGGTGCTTTCTTT,CSFQDRGLGAFF
TRBJ1-5,NA,NA,TRBV12-3/TRBV12-4,TGTGCCAGCAGTTTGTCGGGGAACCAGCCCCAGCATTTT,CASSLSGNQPQHF
TRBJ1-1,NA,NA,TRBV30,TGTGCCTGGAGTTCAGTACGTCTAGACACTGAAGCTTTCTTT,CAWSSVRLDTEAFF
TRBJ1-5,NA,NA,TRBV6-5,TGTGCCAGCAGTTACGTGGCGGGACAGCCCCAGCATTTT,CASSYVAGQPQHF
TRBJ1-5,NA,NA,TRBV6-2/TRBV6-3,TGTGCCAGCAGTTGGGGGGAAAATCAGCCCCAGCATTTT,CASSWGENQPQHF
TRBJ1-1,TRBD1,NA,TRBV7-2,TGTGCCAGCAGCCCGGACAGGGGAGGGACTGAAGCTTTCTTT,CASSPDRGGTEAFF
TRBJ2-2,NA,NA,TRBV10-1,TGCGCCAGCAGTGAGTCGGGGGACACCGGGGAGCTGTTTTTT,CASSESGDTGELFF
TRBJ2-7,NA,NA,TRBV4-1,TGCGCCAGCAGCCAAGTGGGGGTGGGGCCCAAGAGCTCCTACGAGCAGTACTTC,CASSQVGVGPKSSYEQYF